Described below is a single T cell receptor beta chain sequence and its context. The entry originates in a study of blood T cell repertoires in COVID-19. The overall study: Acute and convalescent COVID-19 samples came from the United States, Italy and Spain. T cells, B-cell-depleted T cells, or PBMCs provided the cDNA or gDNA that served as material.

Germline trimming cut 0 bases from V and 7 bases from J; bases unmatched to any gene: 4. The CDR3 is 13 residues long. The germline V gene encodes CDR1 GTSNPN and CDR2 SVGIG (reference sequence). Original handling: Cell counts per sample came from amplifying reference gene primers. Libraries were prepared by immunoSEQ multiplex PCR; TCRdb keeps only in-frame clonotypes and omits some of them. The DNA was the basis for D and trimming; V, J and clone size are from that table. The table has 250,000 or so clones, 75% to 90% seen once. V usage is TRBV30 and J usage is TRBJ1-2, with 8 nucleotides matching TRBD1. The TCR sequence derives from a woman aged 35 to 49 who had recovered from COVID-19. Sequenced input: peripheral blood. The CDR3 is CAWSVQGGGGYTF. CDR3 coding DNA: TGTGCCTGGAGTGTACAGGGGGGAGGTGGCTACACCTTC.